This T cell receptor beta chain stems from a study of T cell repertoires in cytomegalovirus infection. About the research overall: The study used recently identified HLA-C-restricted and well-studied HLA-B-restricted CMV epitopes. In public TCR beta signatures, there were indications of both CMV infection and matching HLA type.

V trimming: 3 bases; J trimming: 6 bases; junction bases outside the gene matches: 5. Germline assignment: CDR1 SGDLS and CDR2 YYNGEE. This CDR3 contains 14 residues. General study results and limits: Adding up the frequency of public TCR beta families identified people who carried CMV plus the relevant HLA.

Notes on this clonotype: The target antigen is unknown.

TCRdb itself ran the reads through MiXCR, one entry per CDR3 protein. Of fewer than 850,000 distinct CDR3 sequences listed, 29% are singletons. This TCR derives from a human donor in good health (CMV status not recorded). Some clones in this sample may be carry-over from other donors' samples. Sequencing used cultured CD8+ T cells from PBMCs, obtained from culture after CMV antigen stimulation. The chain is built from TRBV9 and TRBJ2-4; 8 nucleotides align to TRBD2. The CDR3 DNA follows: TGTGCCAGCAGCGCACGGGAGGGGTCAAACATTCAGTACTTC. This encodes CASSAREGSNIQYF.